Listed below are T cell receptor beta chains from one sample, sequenced in a study of T cell repertoires in cytomegalovirus infection. TCRdb analysed the reads with MiXCR anew, one entry per CDR3 protein. Altogether around 250,000 distinct CDR3 sequences are present, over 15% being singletons, with the ten largest covering less than 50%. Material: CD8+ T cells from PBMCs. These receptors all stem from a human donor in good health (CMV status not recorded). Some clones in this sample may be carry-over from other donors' samples. The CDR3 runs from the conserved cysteine through the conserved F or W. The order of the fields is V gene, D gene, J gene, clone size, CDR3 protein, CDR3 DNA. A D gene is named only where the DNA matches it firmly. Only some rows state a clone size, as once, few, many or a class for expanded clones.

TRBV6-1,TRBD2,TRBJ2-1,-,CASRTSGEEDNEQFF,TGTGCCAGCAGGACTAGCGGGGAAGAGGACAATGAGCAGTTCTTC
TRBV28,TRBD1,TRBJ2-7,few,CASRPISPGQPYEQYF,TGTGCCAGTCGCCCGATCTCCCCGGGACAGCCATACGAGCAGTACTTC
TRBV12-3/TRBV12-4,-,TRBJ1-5,few,CASSWTLSQPQHF,TGTGCCAGCAGTTGGACACTGAGTCAGCCCCAGCATTTT
TRBV27,-,TRBJ1-2,-,CASTPLPRDASNYGYTF,TGTGCCAGCACCCCCCTGCCTAGGGACGCCAGTAACTATGGCTACACCTTC
TRBV7-3,TRBD2,TRBJ2-1,-,CASRSSGGSYNEQFF,TGTGCCAGCAGGTCCTCGGGGGGGAGCTACAATGAGCAGTTCTTC
TRBV6-2/TRBV6-3,-,TRBJ1-1,many,CASSVMTVGSMNTEAFF,TGTGCCAGCAGCGTTATGACAGTGGGATCGATGAACACTGAAGCTTTCTTT
TRBV29-1,TRBD1,TRBJ1-1,-,CSGETGGYTEAFF,TGCAGCGGGGAGACAGGGGGCTACACTGAAGCTTTCTTT
TRBV6-1,TRBD1,TRBJ2-1,-,CASSLLGDRVPYNEQFF,TGTGCCAGCAGTTTGCTCGGAGACAGGGTCCCCTACAATGAGCAGTTCTTC
TRBV28,-,TRBJ1-1,-,CASSSLVGGDTEAFF,TGTGCCAGCAGTTCATTAGTGGGGGGAGACACTGAAGCTTTCTTT
TRBV27,TRBD1,TRBJ2-1,-,CASRIGTGHNEQFF,TGTGCCAGCAGAATAGGGACAGGACACAATGAGCAGTTCTTC
TRBV7-9,TRBD1,TRBJ2-3,-,CASSLFLGQGYTDTQYF,TGTGCCAGCAGCTTGTTTTTGGGACAGGGGTACACAGATACGCAGTATTTT
TRBV19,TRBD1,TRBJ2-2,-,CATGDRWTNTGELFF,TGTGCCACCGGGGACAGGTGGACGAACACCGGGGAGCTGTTTTTT
TRBV10-3,-,TRBJ1-1,-,CAITDRMNTEAFF,TGTGCCATCACAGATCGCATGAACACTGAAGCTTTCTTT
TRBV5-1,-,TRBJ2-7,few,CASSLASAGPLEQYF,TGCGCCAGCAGCTTGGCTTCCGCGGGCCCCCTCGAGCAGTACTTC
TRBV4-1,-,TRBJ2-7,-,CASSQEPSSYEQYF,TGCGCCAGCAGCCAAGAGCCCTCAAGCTACGAGCAGTACTTC
TRBV25-1,-,TRBJ2-6,many,CASSEWGRGRSGANVLTF,TGTGCCAGCAGTGAATGGGGCAGGGGGAGGTCTGGGGCCAACGTCCTGACTTTC
TRBV5-1,-,TRBJ2-1,-,CASSLVREQFF,TGCGCCAGCAGCTTGGTCCGGGAGCAGTTCTTC
TRBV14,TRBD1,TRBJ1-2,-,CASSPWTGADYGYTF,TGTGCCAGCAGCCCCTGGACAGGTGCGGACTATGGCTACACCTTC
TRBV28,TRBD1,TRBJ2-7,few,CASNQPGQGYEQYF,TGTGCCAGCAATCAACCGGGACAGGGCTACGAGCAGTACTTC
TRBV12-3/TRBV12-4,TRBD1,TRBJ2-2,many,CASRRTGRNTGELFF,TGTGCCAGCAGAAGGACAGGGCGGAACACCGGGGAGCTGTTTTTT
TRBV20-1,-,TRBJ1-2,-,CSARDGERGKADPTYGYTF,TGCAGTGCTAGAGATGGAGAACGAGGGAAAGCGGACCCAACCTATGGCTACACCTTC
TRBV7-9,TRBD2,TRBJ2-5,many,CASSSLTSSGEETQYF,TGTGCCAGCAGCTCGTTGACTAGCTCGGGGGAAGAGACCCAGTACTTC
TRBV28,-,TRBJ1-5,many,CASSSPRGAGNQPQHF,TGTGCCAGCAGTTCCCCTAGGGGCGCGGGCAATCAGCCCCAGCATTTT
TRBV5-1,-,TRBJ1-2,once,CASSFGRGSAYYGYTF,TGCGCCAGCAGCTTTGGCCGGGGAAGCGCTTACTATGGCTACACCTTC
TRBV7-9,TRBD1,TRBJ1-5,many,CASATGTQPQHF,TGTGCCAGCGCGACAGGGACCCAGCCCCAGCATTTT
TRBV7-2,TRBD1,TRBJ1-1,many,CASSATNRQGGTEAFF,TGTGCCAGCAGCGCGACGAACCGACAGGGAGGCACTGAAGCTTTCTTT
TRBV2,-,TRBJ1-1,-,CASRQFARDMNTEAFF,TGTGCCAGCAGGCAGTTCGCGAGGGACATGAACACTGAAGCTTTCTTT
TRBV4-2,-,TRBJ2-1,many,CASSPKQGLEFDEQFF,TGTGCCAGCAGCCCTAAACAGGGATTGGAATTCGATGAGCAGTTCTTC
TRBV6-2/TRBV6-3,TRBD1,TRBJ2-7,many,CASTKGQGAYEQYF,TGTGCCAGCACCAAAGGACAGGGGGCTTACGAGCAGTACTTC
TRBV4-3,-,TRBJ1-6,few,CASSQDRGPYNSPLHF,TGCGCCAGCAGCCAAGATAGGGGCCCATATAATTCACCCCTCCACTTT
TRBV7-2,TRBD1,TRBJ2-3,many,CASSSRTGRTDTQYF,TGTGCCAGCAGCTCGCGGACAGGGCGCACAGATACGCAGTATTTT
TRBV28,TRBD1,TRBJ2-7,many,CASRKVGQASYEQYF,TGTGCCAGCAGAAAAGTCGGACAGGCCTCCTACGAGCAGTACTTC
TRBV20-1,TRBD2,TRBJ2-3,-,CSATVLAGEVDTQYF,TGCAGTGCTACTGTACTAGCGGGGGAGGTAGATACGCAGTATTTT
TRBV10-2,-,TRBJ1-5,-,CASSEGVGQPQHF,TGCGCCAGCAGTGAAGGGGTGGGACAGCCCCAGCATTTT
TRBV28,TRBD2,TRBJ2-1,few,CASGGTSRDNEQFF,TGTGCCAGCGGCGGGACTAGCAGGGACAATGAGCAGTTCTTC
TRBV5-3,-,TRBJ2-7,few,CASSLDIGDLSYEQYF,TGTGCCAGCAGCTTGGATATAGGGGACCTTTCCTACGAGCAGTACTTC
TRBV4-2,-,TRBJ2-5,-,CASSQTEGSRETQYF,TGTGCCAGCAGCCAAACCGAAGGGTCTCGAGAGACCCAGTACTTC
TRBV6-6,-,TRBJ2-7,few,CASSYNGGTSSYEQYF,TGTGCCAGCAGTTACAATGGGGGAACCTCTTCCTACGAGCAGTACTTC
TRBV7-2,-,TRBJ1-1,many,CASSFRTMNTEAFF,TGTGCCAGCAGCTTTCGTACCATGAACACTGAAGCTTTCTTT
TRBV10-3,-,TRBJ2-2,many,CATGGTVSTGELFF,TGTGCCACCGGGGGGACAGTAAGCACCGGGGAGCTGTTTTTT
TRBV7-2,-,TRBJ1-6,many,CASSPHPTEYNSPLHF,TGTGCCAGCAGCCCCCACCCGACAGAATATAATTCACCCCTCCACTTT
TRBV6-2/TRBV6-3,TRBD1,TRBJ1-6,many,CASRITGGGSPLHF,TGTGCCAGCAGGATTACAGGGGGAGGATCACCCCTCCACTTT
TRBV6-2/TRBV6-3,TRBD1,TRBJ1-1,-,CASTERTGGENTEAFF,TGTGCCAGCACTGAGCGGACAGGGGGAGAGAACACTGAAGCTTTCTTT
TRBV7-3,-,TRBJ2-7,many,CASSLSPSYEQYF,TGTGCCAGCAGCTTAAGTCCCAGCTACGAGCAGTACTTC
TRBV28,TRBD1,TRBJ2-1,few,CASSPGDRGRYNEQFF,TGTGCCAGCAGTCCGGGGGACAGGGGGAGGTACAATGAGCAGTTCTTC
TRBV28,-,TRBJ2-7,many,CASSPREGPGFYEQYF,TGTGCCAGCAGTCCCCGTGAGGGGCCTGGATTCTACGAGCAGTACTTC
TRBV6-2/TRBV6-3,TRBD1,TRBJ1-1,few,CASSYSAKGASASTEAFF,TGTGCCAGCAGTTACTCGGCAAAGGGGGCTTCGGCGAGCACTGAAGCTTTCTTT
TRBV20-1,-,TRBJ2-7,-,CSARDQVYEQYF,TGCAGTGCTAGAGATCAGGTCTACGAGCAGTACTTC
TRBV25-1,-,TRBJ1-2,few,CASSEYFVDSNNYGYTF,TGTGCCAGCAGTGAATACTTCGTGGACAGTAATAACTATGGCTACACCTTC
TRBV7-9,-,TRBJ2-1,many,CASNPTAGSYNEQFF,TGTGCCAGCAACCCGACGGCCGGTTCCTACAATGAGCAGTTCTTC
TRBV19,-,TRBJ1-4,-,CASTSGVWGELFF,TGTGCCAGTACCTCCGGTGTGTGGGGGGAACTGTTTTTT
TRBV7-2,-,TRBJ2-7,many,CASSLVREHHEQYF,TGTGCCAGCAGCTTAGTTCGGGAACATCACGAGCAGTACTTC
TRBV6-2/TRBV6-3,TRBD1,TRBJ2-5,few,CASSYGGTGVQETQYF,TGTGCCAGCAGTTACGGGGGGACAGGGGTACAAGAGACCCAGTACTTC
TRBV2,TRBD1,TRBJ1-1,few,CASSISTGAPGDTEAFF,TGTGCCAGCAGTATTAGTACAGGGGCGCCGGGGGACACTGAAGCTTTCTTT
TRBV5-1,-,TRBJ2-6,few,CASSLVTGPGSGANVLTF,TGCGCCAGCAGCTTGGTAACAGGACCCGGCTCTGGGGCCAACGTCCTGACTTTC
TRBV6-2/TRBV6-3,TRBD1,TRBJ1-1,many,CASSYRTGANTEAFF,TGTGCCAGCAGTTATCGGACAGGGGCGAACACTGAAGCTTTCTTT